The source of this TCR beta chain is a study of PD-L1 blockade in urothelial cancer. Study at large: Patients took up atezolizumab in the mid-2010s at 1,200 mg intravenously every 3 weeks. Blood samples had a median of about 140,000 T cells, roughly 84,000 unique TCRs, and clonality roughly 0.08. It was at 3 weeks (second dose) and 6 weeks after treatment start that blood was analyzed.

Only in-frame clones appear in the TCRdb table, and some are missing; sequencing was by immunoSEQ multiplex PCR. The sample includes 55,000 to 85,000 clones, over 80% seen only once; the top ten take approximately 10%. Germline CDR1 is SNHLY and CDR2 is FYNNEI. J lost 1 base, V lost 8 bases, and 13 bases had no gene match. The CDR3 covers 16 residues. Time point meaning: pretreatment peripheral blood. The chain links TRBV2 to TRBJ2-5; 7 bases map to TRBD2. The input for sequencing was PBMCs, taken around atezolizumab (anti-PD-L1) treatment. The TCR comes from a woman aged 70-85 years with urothelial cancer. This CDR3 reads CASYYLGGEGQETQYF. The DNA of the CDR3 is TGTGCCAGCTATTATTTGGGGGGGGAGGGCCAAGAGACCCAGTACTTC.